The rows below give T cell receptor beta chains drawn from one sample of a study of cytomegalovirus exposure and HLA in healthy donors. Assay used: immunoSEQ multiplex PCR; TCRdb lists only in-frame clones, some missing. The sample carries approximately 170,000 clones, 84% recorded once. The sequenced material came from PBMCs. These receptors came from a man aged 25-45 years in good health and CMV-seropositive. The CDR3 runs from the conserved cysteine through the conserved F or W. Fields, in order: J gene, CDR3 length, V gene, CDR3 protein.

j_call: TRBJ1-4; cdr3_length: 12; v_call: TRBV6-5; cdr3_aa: CASTLRGEKLFF
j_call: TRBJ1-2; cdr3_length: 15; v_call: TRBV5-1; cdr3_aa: CASSLSSYRDYGYTF
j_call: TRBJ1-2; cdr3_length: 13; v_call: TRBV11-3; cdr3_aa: CASSFGTGVGYTF
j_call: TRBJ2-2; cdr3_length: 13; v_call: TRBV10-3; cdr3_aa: CAMARPNTGELFF
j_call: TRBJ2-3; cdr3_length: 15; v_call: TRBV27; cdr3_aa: CASRLGQGAPDTQYF
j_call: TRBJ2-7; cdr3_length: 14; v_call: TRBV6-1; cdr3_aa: CASSRGTGTDEQYF
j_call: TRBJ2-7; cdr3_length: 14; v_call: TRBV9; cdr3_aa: CASSVSSGTYEQYF
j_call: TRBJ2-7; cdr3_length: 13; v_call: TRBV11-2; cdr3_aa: CASSLVAAYEQYF
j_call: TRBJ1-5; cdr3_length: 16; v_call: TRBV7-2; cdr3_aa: CASSPDGQGAYQPQHF
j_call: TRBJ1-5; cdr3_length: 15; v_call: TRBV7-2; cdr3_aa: CASSYYAGSNQPQHF
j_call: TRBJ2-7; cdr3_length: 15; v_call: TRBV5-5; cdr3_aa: CASSLVEQGPYEQYF
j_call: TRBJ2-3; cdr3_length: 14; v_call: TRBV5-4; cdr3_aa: CASSYGLAPDTQYF
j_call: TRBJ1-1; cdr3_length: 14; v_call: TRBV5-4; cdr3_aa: CASRPNRGSTEAFF
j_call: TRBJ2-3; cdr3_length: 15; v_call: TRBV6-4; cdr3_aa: CASSESSGASDTQYF
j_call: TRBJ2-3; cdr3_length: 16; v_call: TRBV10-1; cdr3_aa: CASSPLVAESTDTQYF
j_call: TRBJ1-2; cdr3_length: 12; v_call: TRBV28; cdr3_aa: CASSPGAGNYTF
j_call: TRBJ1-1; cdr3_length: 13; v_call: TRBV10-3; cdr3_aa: CAISSTASTEAFF
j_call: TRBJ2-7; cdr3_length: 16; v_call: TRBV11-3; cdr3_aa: CASSPRHGHPEYEQYF
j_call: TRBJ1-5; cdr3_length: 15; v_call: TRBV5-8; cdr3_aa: CASSSGHLSNQPQHF
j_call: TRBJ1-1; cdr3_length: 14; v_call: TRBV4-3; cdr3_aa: CASSQDLGGARAFF
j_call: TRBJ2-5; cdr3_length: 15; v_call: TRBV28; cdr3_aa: CASSLGAGNQETQYF
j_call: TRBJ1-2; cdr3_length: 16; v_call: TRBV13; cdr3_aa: CASSLVGDSATYGYTF
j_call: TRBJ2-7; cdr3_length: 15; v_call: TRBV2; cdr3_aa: CASSENRGRPNEQYF
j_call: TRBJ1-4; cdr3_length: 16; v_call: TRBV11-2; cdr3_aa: CASSSKGLATNEKLFF
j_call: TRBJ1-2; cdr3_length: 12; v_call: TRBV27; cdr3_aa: CASSLTGDGYTF
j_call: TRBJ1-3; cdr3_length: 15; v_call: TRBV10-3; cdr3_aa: CAISESRSSGNTIYF